A selection of T cell receptor beta chains follows, all from one sample in a study of T cell repertoires in cytomegalovirus infection. TCRdb independently ran MiXCR on the reads; one entry per CDR3 protein. The top ten clones hold roughly 9% of a sample with about 360,000 distinct CDR3 sequences, approximately 18% of them seen once. Material: PBMCs. These receptors originate from a human donor in good health (CMV status not recorded). Some clones in this sample may be carry-over from other donors' samples. CDR3s include the opening cysteine and the closing phenylalanine or tryptophan. Fields, in order: D gene, J gene, V gene, clone size, CDR3 DNA, CDR3 protein. A D gene is named only where the DNA matches it firmly. A clone size is listed for some rows: how often the clone was seen (once, few, many), or a class if it is expanded.

>.|TRBJ2-3|TRBV7-2|many
TGTGCCAGCAGCTTAGCCGGGAACTCCCGCGGTACGCAGTATTTT
CASSLAGNSRGTQYF
>.|TRBJ1-2|TRBV20-1|few
TGCAGTGCTAGTACTTGGGACTATGGCTACACCTTC
CSASTWDYGYTF
>TRBD2|TRBJ2-3|TRBV9|.
TGTGCCAGCAGCGAGCGGGGGGGCCTGGATACGCAGTATTTT
CASSERGGLDTQYF
>TRBD1|TRBJ2-5|TRBV28|many
TGTGCCAGCAGTTTCGAATGGGACAGGGAAGAGACCCAGTACTTC
CASSFEWDREETQYF
>.|TRBJ2-3|TRBV27|few
TGTGCCAGCAGACCATCGGGTAGTCTGGCCTGGGGTAACACAGATACGCAGTATTTT
CASRPSGSLAWGNTDTQYF
>TRBD2|TRBJ2-7|TRBV7-2|few
TGTGCCAGCAGCTTACGAGCGGGGGCAGCTGGCGAGCAGTACTTC
CASSLRAGAAGEQYF
>.|TRBJ2-7|TRBV27|many
TGTGCCAGCAGTTCCGACAGCTTGGCGGGTTACGAGCAGTACTTC
CASSSDSLAGYEQYF
>.|TRBJ2-5|TRBV6-6|.
TGTGCCAGCAGTTACTCGGAGACAGTAGAGACCCAGTACTTC
CASSYSETVETQYF
>.|TRBJ2-5|TRBV18|few
TGTGCCAGCTCAATAGGACAGAGGGAGACCCAGTACTTC
CASSIGQRETQYF
>.|TRBJ2-1|TRBV28|.
TGTGCCAGCAGTCAGTCGGGGATTGGGTTCTTC
CASSQSGIGFF
>.|TRBJ1-6|TRBV19|.
TGTGCCAGCGCTCCGGGACAACAATCACCCCTCCACTTT
CASAPGQQSPLHF
>.|TRBJ1-2|TRBV12-3/TRBV12-4|.
TGTGCCAGCAGTTTTCTAACATATGGCTACACCTTC
CASSFLTYGYTF
>TRBD2|TRBJ2-7|TRBV20-1|.
TGCAGTGCTAGAATCGGGACTAGGGGGTACGAGCAGTACTTC
CSARIGTRGYEQYF
>.|TRBJ1-5|TRBV27|.
TGTGCCAGCAGTGGGCAGGTCAGGGAACGTCAGCAGCCCCAGCATTTT
CASSGQVRERQQPQHF
>TRBD2|TRBJ2-1|TRBV12-3/TRBV12-4|few
TGTGCCACCAATCGACTAGCGGGGGGGCCAGGGGAGCAGTTCTTC
CATNRLAGGPGEQFF
>TRBD2|TRBJ2-2|TRBV27|many
TGTGCCAGCAGAAAACTAGCGGGAGGGAACACCGGGGAGCTGTTTTTT
CASRKLAGGNTGELFF
>TRBD1|TRBJ1-6|TRBV7-2|many
TGTGCCAGCAGCGCCCGACAGGGGAATTCACCCCTCCACTTT
CASSARQGNSPLHF
>.|TRBJ1-1|TRBV7-9|.
TGTGCCAGCAGCAGAAAGATGAACAGGAACACTGAAGCTTTCTTT
CASSRKMNRNTEAFF
>.|TRBJ2-1|TRBV19|.
TGTGCCAGTAGTGATCAAGCACTCTCCTACAATGAGCAGTTCTTC
CASSDQALSYNEQFF
>.|TRBJ2-7|TRBV11-2|few
TGTGCCAGCAGCTTAATGTCTGGGACCTCCTACGAGCAGTACTTC
CASSLMSGTSYEQYF
>TRBD2|TRBJ2-1|TRBV10-1|.
TGCGCCAGCAGTGAAGGAGGTAGCGGGGATTCCGCGGGGGATGAGCAGTTCTTC
CASSEGGSGDSAGDEQFF
>TRBD1|TRBJ2-7|TRBV12-3/TRBV12-4|few
TGTGCCAGCAGTCCGGACAGGGCCTCCTACGAGCAGTACTTC
CASSPDRASYEQYF
>TRBD1|TRBJ1-6|TRBV20-1|few
TGCAGTGCTCTCAACACAGGGGGCAATTCACCCCTCCACTTT
CSALNTGGNSPLHF
>.|TRBJ1-2|TRBV7-2|many
TGTGCCAGCAGCTTATCCAGGAGCGGCTATGGCTACACCTTC
CASSLSRSGYGYTF
>TRBD1|TRBJ1-2|TRBV6-5|few
TGTGCCAGCAGTGTTACAGGGGGCGCAGCTAACTATGGCTACACCTTC
CASSVTGGAANYGYTF
>.|TRBJ2-7|TRBV11-2|few
TGTGCCAGCAGCCCGTACGAGCAGTACTTC
CASSPYEQYF
>.|TRBJ1-5|TRBV19|few
TGTGCCAGTAGTATCCTCCCTCAGGGTTGGTATCAGCCCCAGCATTTT
CASSILPQGWYQPQHF